This T cell receptor beta chain was found in a study of T-cell memory formation after mild COVID-19. Regarding the study as a whole: Some responding clones appeared in pre-infection memory, suggesting cross-reactive memory joined. Clones contracting over day 15 to 85 were CD4/CD8 balanced, with later expanders leaning CD4+.

Via MiXCR, TCRdb re-called the 5' RACE reads, giving one row per CDR3 protein. The data show approximately 290,000 distinct CDR3 sequences, about 15% seen once. A remark on this clonotype: The antigen is unknown.

Trimming cost V 5 bases and J 3 bases, with 10 bases left between them. This CDR3 spans 13 amino acids. Germline CDR1 and CDR2: MNHEY and SVGAGI. The sequenced sample was PBMCs or a T cell subset sorted from them (not recorded which). This clonotype was sampled from a young man who had mild COVID-19 (a few samples of this study predate the infection). Cell type and time point are not known. V usage is TRBV6-5 and J usage is TRBJ1-1; D is ambiguous. Here the CDR3 DNA reads TGTGCCAGCAGTCTAAGCAGCTACACTGAAGCTTTCTTT. Its protein is CASSLSSYTEAFF.